These 29 T cell receptor beta chains were sequenced from one sample in a study of somatic mutations in cytotoxic T cells in rheumatoid arthritis. Measured with immunoSEQ multiplex PCR; TCRdb has only the in-frame clones, and not every one. The table shows some 15,000 clones, with more than 75% occurring only once. The sequenced sample was CD8+ T cells sorted from blood. These TCRs come from a woman aged 50 to 60 with rheumatoid arthritis.

This rearrangement joins TRBV5-6 to TRBJ2-2; weak D call: TRBD2 (5 bases). Germline V gene sequence: CDR1 SGHDT, CDR2 YYEEEE. The V end lost 0 bases, the J end lost 1 base, and 7 bases lay between the germline ends. The CDR3 is 15 amino acids. The CDR3: CASSLVGMNTGELFF. The CDR3 DNA is TGTGCCAGCAGCTTGGTCGGGATGAACACCGGGGAGCTGTTTTTT. Together with reference TRBV5-6 and TRBJ2-2, the CDR3 gives the full variable domain: DAGVTQSPTHLIKTRGQQVTLRCSPKSGHDTVSWYQQALGQGPQFIFQYYEEEERQRGNFPDRFSGHQFPNYSSELNVNALLLGDSALYLCASSLVGMNTGELFFGEGSRLTVL.

V is TRBV7-9 and J is TRBJ2-5; D perhaps matches TRBD1 (6 bases). This CDR3 spans 16 amino acids. Per the germline V gene, CDR1 is SEHNR and CDR2 is FQNEAQ (reference sequence). V lost 5 bases and J 5 bases, leaving 21 bases between the germline ends. The CDR3 region is CASSLLGGAVGETQYF. CDR3 bases: TGTGCCAGCAGCCTACTTGGGGGCGCGGTGGGGGAGACCCAGTACTTC.

The chain combines TRBV7-9 with TRBJ2-3; D possibly matches TRBD1 or TRBD2 (5 bases each). CDR3 length equals 15 residues. Trimming cost V 7 bases and J 0 bases, with 14 bases left between them. Germline loops: CDR1 SEHNR, CDR2 FQNEAQ (reference sequence). CDR3 in amino acids: CASIQRGSSTDTQYF. The CDR3 nucleotides are TGTGCCAGCATCCAACGGGGCTCAAGCACAGATACGCAGTATTTT.

This chain connects TRBV4-2 to TRBJ2-1, with 9 positions matching TRBD2. CDR3 length equals 16 residues. Germline CDR1 is LGHNA and CDR2 is YNFKEQ. V shed 1 base and J 3 bases; nucleotides not matched to a gene: 4. CDR3 sequence: CASSQVSGGDYNEQFF. The CDR3, as DNA: TGTGCCAGCAGCCAAGTTAGCGGGGGAGACTACAATGAGCAGTTCTTC.

In nucleotides, the CDR3 is TGTGCCATCAGTGACCCCCGGCCGACTAGCGGGAATCTGGAGACCCAGTACTTC. It codes for CAISDPRPTSGNLETQYF. The chain uses TRBV10-3 and TRBJ2-5, with 11 bases lining up with TRBD2. The V gene's germline CDR1 is ENHRY and CDR2 SYGVKD. With V trimmed by 3 bases and J by 5 bases, 14 bases remained unmatched. The CDR3 is made up of 18 amino acids.

The chain carries TRBV6-1 and TRBJ1-5, with 7 bases lining up with TRBD1. Germline loops: CDR1 MNHNS, CDR2 SASEGT. The length of the CDR3 is 17 residues. V shed 6 bases, J shed 11 bases, and the junction held 22 bases outside the gene matches. This CDR3 is CASRERSLAGGAGAQHF. The CDR3 nucleotides read TGTGCCAGCAGGGAAAGAAGCCTAGCAGGGGGGGCTGGGGCCCAGCATTTT.

This chain links TRBV27 with TRBJ1-5; a possible D gene is TRBD1 (5 bases). Germline V gene sequence: CDR1 MNHEY, CDR2 SMNVEV (reference sequence). The CDR3 length is 14 residues. The ends were cut back, 2 bases at V and 4 bases at J, with 9 bases in the middle. In DNA form, the CDR3 reads TGTGCCAGCAGTTTAGGTGGGGCTAATCAGCCCCAGCATTTT. It is translated as CASSLGGANQPQHF.

The chain couples TRBV6-5 to TRBJ2-1; 7 bases fit TRBD1. Germline V gene data show CDR1 as MNHEY and CDR2 as SVGAGI. CDR3 length equals 16 residues. The V and J ends lost 0 bases and 3 bases, in that order; junction bases with no gene match: 5. This chain's CDR3 is CASSYSGTVNYNEQFF. In nucleotides, the CDR3 is TGTGCCAGCAGTTACTCCGGGACAGTAAACTACAATGAGCAGTTCTTC.

The chain has TRBV10-2 and TRBJ1-2; unclear D gene. Trimming shortened V by 2 bases and J by 4 bases, and 11 bases separated the two germline ends. Germline CDR1 and CDR2: WSHSY and SAAADI. The CDR3 runs 14 residues. The CDR3 sequence: CASSETTEAYGYTF. The CDR3 DNA follows: TGCGCCAGCAGTGAGACTACGGAAGCCTATGGCTACACCTTC.

This clone was seen more than once but under ten times. CDR3 in amino acids: CASSLEGEYTGELFF. The CDR3 DNA is TGTGCCAGCAGCTTGGAAGGGGAATACACCGGGGAGCTGTTTTTT. V and J are TRBV5-4 and TRBJ2-2, with a possible D match to TRBD1 (5 bases). Germline CDR1 SGHNT, CDR2 YYREEE (reference sequence). The CDR3 sequence is 15 residues long. Between the trimmed V and J ends, which lost 0 bases and 3 bases, there was a span of 9 bases.

This clone was counted once. This sequence joins TRBV4-1 and TRBJ2-2, with 8 bases matching TRBD1. V gave up 4 bases and J gave up 6 bases; unmatched junction bases: 4. The V gene's germline CDR1 is MGHRA and CDR2 YSYEKL. CDR3 size: 14 residues. The CDR3 protein is CASSPRTGSGELFF. The DNA for the CDR3 is TGCGCCAGCAGCCCCAGGACAGGGTCCGGGGAGCTGTTTTTT.

The gene calls are TRBV28 and TRBJ1-1; weak D call: TRBD1 (5 bases). In germline, CDR1 is MDHEN, CDR2 SYDVKM. There are 13 residues in the CDR3. With 10 bases removed from V and 6 bases from J, the gap between germline ends came to 18 bases. CDR3 coding DNA: TGTGCCACGGGGCCTCTCACGGAGCCTGAAGCTTTCTTT. Translating gives CATGPLTEPEAFF.

This clone was seen only once. The chain is built from TRBV28 and TRBJ2-7; D is undetermined. The CDR3 is 14 residues long. V lost 5 bases and J lost 2, with 13 bases in between. The germline V gene has CDR1 MDHEN and CDR2 SYDVKM. CDR3 coding DNA: TGTGCCAGCAGTCTTATCGCCTCCCCCTACGAGCAGTACTTC. Translation: CASSLIASPYEQYF.

This chain joins TRBV19 and TRBJ1-2; tentative D call: TRBD1 (6 bases). Germline V gene sequence: CDR1 LNHDA, CDR2 SQIVND (reference sequence). Trimming removed 3 bases from V and 6 bases from J, with 17 bases in between. This CDR3 spans 15 amino acids. CDR3 bases: TGTGCCAGTAGTATCCCGGGGGGCTCAGATAATGGCTACACCTTC. This sequence encodes CASSIPGGSDNGYTF. Using reference TRBV19 and TRBJ1-2 for the parts outside the CDR3, the full variable domain is DGGITQSPKYLFRKEGQNVTLSCEQNLNHDAMYWYRQDPGQGLRLIYYSQIVNDFQKGDIAEGYSVSREKKESFPLTVTSAQKNPTAFYLCASSIPGGSDNGYTFGSGTRLTVV.

The chain combines TRBV7-6 with TRBJ2-5, with 10 bases lining up with TRBD2. This CDR3 has 17 amino acids. J was trimmed by 5 bases and V by 0 bases; bases with no gene match: 9. Germline values: CDR1 SGHVS, CDR2 FNYEAQ. CDR3 in amino acids: CASSLAVGLAGVETQYF. The CDR3 DNA reads TGTGCCAGCAGCTTAGCGGTAGGGCTAGCGGGGGTTGAGACCCAGTACTTC.

The rearrangement links TRBV15 to TRBJ1-5; a possible D gene is TRBD1 (5 bases). Germline assignment: CDR1 LNHNV and CDR2 YYDKDF (reference sequence). V was cut by 4 bases and J by 0 bases, with 13 bases left in between. The CDR3 has 16 amino acids. The CDR3 coding sequence is TGTGCCACCAGCACAGAGACAGCTTATAGCAATCAGCCCCAGCATTTT. Amino acid sequence: CATSTETAYSNQPQHF.

This sequence joins TRBV11-3 and TRBJ2-5; 12 bases are a match to TRBD2. The assigned J gene may be wrong: the sequence end matches TRBJ2-7 better. CDR3 length: 14 residues. Germline assignment: CDR1 SGHNT and CDR2 YENEEA. CDR3 sequence reads: CASSHRTSGDEQYF. The CDR3 DNA follows: TGTGCCAGCAGCCATCGGACTAGCGGGGACGAGCAGTACTTC.

The rearrangement joins TRBV5-5 to TRBJ2-3; tentative D call: TRBD2 (6 bases). The CDR3 extends over 14 amino acids. Per germline, CDR1 SGHKS and CDR2 YYEKEE (reference sequence). V was shortened by 0 bases and J by 1 base, with 6 bases between the two germline ends. CDR3 region: CASSLAGGTDTQYF. The CDR3 DNA follows: TGTGCCAGCAGCTTGGCGGGGGGCACAGATACGCAGTATTTT.

J is TRBJ2-3 and V is TRBV4-1, with 8 bases identical to TRBD2. The CDR3 contains 17 residues. The J segment lost 2 bases and the V segment lost 0 bases, leaving 7 bases of the junction unmatched. Germline V gene sequence: CDR1 MGHRA, CDR2 YSYEKL. The CDR3 nucleotides are TGCGCCAGCAGCCAAGATCATGCCGGGGGGGTCACAGATACGCAGTATTTT. This sequence encodes CASSQDHAGGVTDTQYF.

The V gene is TRBV6-5, the J gene TRBJ2-7, with 8 positions matching TRBD1. Germline CDR1 MNHEY, CDR2 SVGAGI. The CDR3 has 14 residues. J was trimmed by 2 bases and V by 6 bases; bases with no gene match: 6. CDR3 sequence (DNA): TGTGCCAGCAGCGCTGGACAGGGCACCTACGAGCAGTACTTC. Residues: CASSAGQGTYEQYF.

CDR3 DNA: TGTGCCACCTGGGACCAAGAGACCCAGTACTTC. Translated: CATWDQETQYF. The chain recombines TRBV27 with TRBJ2-5; D remains unclear. Germline V lookup: CDR1 MNHEY, CDR2 SMNVEV (reference sequence). The CDR3 spans 11 residues. Trimming removed 10 bases at V and 0 bases at J, with 6 bases between.

The CDR3 here is CASSQQGSNYGYTF. CDR3 nucleotide sequence: TGTGCCAGCAGTCAACAGGGATCTAACTATGGCTACACCTTC. J is TRBJ1-2 and V is TRBV28; weak D call: TRBD1 (6 bases). Trimming took off 5 bases at V and 0 bases at J, with 10 bases between the two ends. The CDR3 loop spans 14 amino acids. Germline V CDR1 and CDR2: MDHEN, SYDVKM.

This chain uses TRBV6-1 with TRBJ1-5; TRBD1 is a possible D gene (5 bases). Germline values: CDR1 MNHNS, CDR2 SASEGT. This CDR3 has 15 amino acids. V dropped 5 bases and J dropped 1 base, with 12 bases sitting between them. The CDR3 sequence is CASSSVRGSNQPQHF. CDR3 nucleotides: TGTGCCAGCAGTTCAGTTCGGGGGAGCAATCAGCCCCAGCATTTT.

The genes are TRBV27 and TRBJ1-1; 8 bases fit TRBD1. In germline, CDR1 is MNHEY, CDR2 SMNVEV (reference sequence). The CDR3 covers 14 residues. V lost 2 bases, J lost 1 base, and 0 bases stayed unmatched. CDR3 amino acids: CASSLGQGNTEAFF. CDR3 sequence (DNA): TGTGCCAGCAGTTTAGGACAGGGGAACACTGAAGCTTTCTTT.

The chain has TRBV6-1 and TRBJ2-6; no reliable D call. The CDR3 has 13 amino acids. Germline V gene data show CDR1 as MNHNS and CDR2 as SASEGT. The V gene lost 6 bases and the J gene lost 3 bases, with 6 bases spanning the gap. Written as DNA, the CDR3 is TGTGCCAGCAGGGGTGGTGGGGCCAACGTCCTGACTTTC. This sequence encodes CASRGGGANVLTF.

The rearrangement joins TRBV7-9 to TRBJ2-3; 7 bases line up with TRBD1. Looked up from germline, CDR1 is SEHNR and CDR2 is FQNEAQ (reference sequence). This CDR3 is 16 amino acids long. V trimming: 5 bases; J trimming: 1 base; junction bases outside the gene matches: 9. CDR3 sequence reads: CASSASAQGGTDTQYF. The CDR3 DNA follows: TGTGCCAGCAGCGCGTCGGCCCAGGGGGGCACAGATACGCAGTATTTT.

The J gene is TRBJ2-4, the V gene TRBV13; 9 positions match TRBD1. The CDR3 spans 16 residues. J lost 1 base, V lost 4 bases, and 5 bases had no gene match. Germline CDR1 reads PRHDT; CDR2 reads FYEKMQ (reference sequence). The CDR3, as DNA: TGTGCCAGCAGCTCCCCGACAGGGGGGGCCAAAAACATTCAGTACTTC. Its protein is CASSSPTGGAKNIQYF.

This clone was detected only once. The gene calls are TRBV25-1 and TRBJ1-6, with D possibly TRBD1 on 5 matching bases. The CDR3 contains 15 residues. In germline, CDR1 is MGHDK, CDR2 SYGVNS. Between the trimmed V and J ends, which lost 1 base and 9 bases, there was a span of 13 bases. CDR3 loop: CASSEWGDEGSPLHF. The CDR3 DNA is TGTGCCAGCAGTGAATGGGGGGATGAAGGTTCACCCCTCCACTTT.

V is TRBV28 and J is TRBJ2-2; 7 nucleotides align to TRBD2. Germline values: CDR1 MDHEN, CDR2 SYDVKM. CDR3 length: 19 amino acids. The J segment lost 5 bases and the V segment lost 3 bases, leaving 18 bases of the junction unmatched. CDR3 in DNA: TGTGCCAGCAGTTTGCCCCAGTACAGGTGGGAGGGCAGTACCGGGGAGCTGTTTTTT. Its translation: CASSLPQYRWEGSTGELFF.